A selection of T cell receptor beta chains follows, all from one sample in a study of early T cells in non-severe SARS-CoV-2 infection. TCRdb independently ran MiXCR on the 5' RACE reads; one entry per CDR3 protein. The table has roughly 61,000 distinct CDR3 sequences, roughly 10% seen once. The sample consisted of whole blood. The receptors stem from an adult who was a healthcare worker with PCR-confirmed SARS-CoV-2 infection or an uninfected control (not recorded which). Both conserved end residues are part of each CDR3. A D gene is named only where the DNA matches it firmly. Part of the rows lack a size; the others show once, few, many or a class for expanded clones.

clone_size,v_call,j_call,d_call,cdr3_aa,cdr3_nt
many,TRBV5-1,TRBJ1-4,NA,CASSLLGGENEKLFF,TGCGCCAGCAGCTTGTTAGGTGGGGAGAATGAAAAACTGTTTTTT
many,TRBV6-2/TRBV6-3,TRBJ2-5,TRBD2,CASTLYGRALETQYF,TGTGCCAGCACCTTATACGGGAGGGCGCTGGAGACCCAGTACTTC
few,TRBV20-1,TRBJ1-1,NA,CSAREGHLGAFF,TGCAGTGCTAGGGAGGGACACCTGGGGGCTTTCTTT
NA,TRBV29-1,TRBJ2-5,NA,CSVEDRNRAFF,TGCAGCGTTGAAGATCGGAACCGAGCCTTTTTC
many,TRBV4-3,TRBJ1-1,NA,CASSQDLRGGVTEVFF,TGCGCCAGCAGCCAAGATCTTAGGGGGGGCGTCACTGAAGTTTTCTTT
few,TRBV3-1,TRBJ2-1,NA,CASSQAGSYNEQFF,TGTGCCAGCAGCCAAGCAGGATCTTACAATGAGCAGTTCTTC
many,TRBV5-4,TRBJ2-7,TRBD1,CASRPGQGGTYEQYF,TGTGCCAGCAGACCCGGACAGGGCGGTACCTACGAGCAGTACTTC
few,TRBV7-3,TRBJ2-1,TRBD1,CASSLPGTGDYNEQFF,TGTGCCAGCAGCTTACCCGGGACAGGGGACTACAATGAGCAGTTCTTC
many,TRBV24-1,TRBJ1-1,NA,CATSDQPNTEAFF,TGTGCCACCAGTGACCAACCGAACACTGAAGCTTTCTTT
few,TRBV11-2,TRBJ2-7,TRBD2,CASSFTGGGSSYEQYF,TGTGCCAGCAGCTTCACGGGCGGGGGGAGCTCCTACGAGCAGTACTTC
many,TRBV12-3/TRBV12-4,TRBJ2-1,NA,CASSSVATYNEQFF,TGTGCCAGCAGTTCGGTGGCCACCTACAATGAGCAGTTCTTC
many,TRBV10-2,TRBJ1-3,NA,CASTEAGNTIYF,TGCGCCAGCACCGAGGCGGGAAACACCATATATTTT
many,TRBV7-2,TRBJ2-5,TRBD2,CASLRDGLAGPSETQYF,TGTGCCAGCCTGAGAGACGGGCTAGCGGGACCGAGTGAGACCCAGTACTTC
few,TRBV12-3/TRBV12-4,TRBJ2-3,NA,CASSLEGLPDTQYF,TGTGCCAGCAGTTTAGAGGGGCTCCCAGATACGCAGTATTTT
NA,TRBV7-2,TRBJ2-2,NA,CASSLGLGVGTGELFF,TGTGCCAGCAGCTTAGGACTCGGCGTCGGCACCGGGGAGCTGTTTTTT
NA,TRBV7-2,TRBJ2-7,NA,CASSLLGRSSYEQYF,TGTGCCAGCAGCTTACTAGGGAGGAGCTCCTACGAGCAGTACTTC
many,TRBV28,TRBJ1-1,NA,CASSAPQVNTEAFF,TGTGCCAGCAGCGCGCCCCAGGTGAACACTGAAGCTTTCTTT
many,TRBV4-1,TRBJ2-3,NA,CASSQEWALTDTQYF,TGCGCCAGCAGCCAAGAGTGGGCCCTCACAGATACGCAGTATTTT
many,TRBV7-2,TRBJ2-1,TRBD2,CASSSGLAGDNEQFF,TGTGCCAGCAGTTCCGGACTAGCGGGAGACAATGAGCAGTTCTTC
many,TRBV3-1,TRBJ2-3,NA,CASSRMGASAADTQYF,TGTGCCAGCAGCCGAATGGGGGCGTCCGCCGCAGATACGCAGTATTTT
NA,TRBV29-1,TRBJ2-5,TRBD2,CSVVSAGVGETQYF,TGCAGCGTTGTATCGGCGGGAGTGGGTGAGACCCAGTACTTC
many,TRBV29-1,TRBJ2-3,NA,CSVEVNRDTQYF,TGCAGCGTGGAAGTGAATAGAGATACGCAGTATTTT
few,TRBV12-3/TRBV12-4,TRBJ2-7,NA,CASSTNREQYF,TGTGCCAGCAGCACGAACCGCGAGCAGTACTTC
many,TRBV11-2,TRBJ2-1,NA,CASSLVSGRTYNEQFF,TGTGCCAGCAGCTTAGTGTCGGGACGAACCTACAATGAGCAGTTCTTC
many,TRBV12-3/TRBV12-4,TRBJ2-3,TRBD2,CASSLLPLAGGTDTQYF,TGTGCCAGCAGTTTGCTTCCGCTAGCGGGAGGCACAGATACGCAGTATTTT
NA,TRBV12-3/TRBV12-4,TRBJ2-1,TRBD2,CASSSLAGLSYNEQFF,TGTGCCAGCAGTTCACTAGCGGGACTCTCCTACAATGAGCAGTTCTTC
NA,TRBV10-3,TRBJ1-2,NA,CAISDRAPSSYGYTF,TGTGCCATCAGTGATCGGGCCCCGTCCAGCTATGGCTACACCTTC
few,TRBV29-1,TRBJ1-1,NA,CSVEISGLWNTEAFF,TGCAGCGTTGAGATATCCGGACTCTGGAACACTGAAGCTTTCTTT
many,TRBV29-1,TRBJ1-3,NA,CSVLLTSSGNTIYF,TGCAGCGTTCTACTCACCTCCTCTGGAAACACCATATATTTT
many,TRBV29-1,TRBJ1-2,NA,CSVRRGLTYGYTF,TGCAGCGTTCGTAGGGGACTCACTTATGGCTACACCTTC
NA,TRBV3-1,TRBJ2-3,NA,CASRSSGDTQYF,TGTGCCAGCCGCTCGTCGGGAGATACGCAGTATTTT
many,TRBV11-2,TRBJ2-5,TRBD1,CASNDLTGTEQETQYF,TGTGCCAGCAACGACCTAACTGGGACAGAGCAAGAGACCCAGTACTTC
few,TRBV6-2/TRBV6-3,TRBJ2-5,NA,CASSYAVLQETQYF,TGTGCCAGCAGTTACGCGGTATTGCAAGAGACCCAGTACTTC
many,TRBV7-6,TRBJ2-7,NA,CASSLGTAGEQYF,TGTGCCAGCAGCTTAGGGACAGCGGGCGAGCAGTACTTC
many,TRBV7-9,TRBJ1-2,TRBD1,CASSAGQGYTF,TGTGCCAGCAGCGCGGGACAGGGCTACACCTTC
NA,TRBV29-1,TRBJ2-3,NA,CSVELGVGTDTQYF,TGCAGCGTTGAACTGGGGGTCGGCACAGATACGCAGTATTTT
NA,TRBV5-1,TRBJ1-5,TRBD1,CASSMTGIGNQPQHF,TGCGCCAGCAGCATGACAGGGATCGGCAATCAGCCCCAGCATTTT
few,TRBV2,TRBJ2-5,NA,CAGSDGSETQYF,TGTGCCGGTTCCGACGGATCCGAGACCCAGTACTTC
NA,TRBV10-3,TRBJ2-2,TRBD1,CAISEEGQSTGELFF,TGTGCCATCAGTGAGGAGGGACAGAGCACCGGGGAGCTGTTTTTT
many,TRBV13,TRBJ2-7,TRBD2,CASSAGGSTSGFTYEQYF,TGTGCCAGCAGTGCGGGGGGTTCCACTAGCGGGTTCACCTACGAGCAGTACTTC
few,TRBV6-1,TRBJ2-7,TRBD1,CASSPPPLVRDRAPVRYF,TGTGCCAGCAGCCCCCCCCCACTAGTCCGGGACAGGGCACCGGTACGGTACTTC
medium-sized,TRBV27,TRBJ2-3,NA,CASSYPGEGDTQYF,TGTGCCAGCAGTTATCCGGGAGAGGGAGATACGCAGTATTTT
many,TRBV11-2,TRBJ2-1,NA,CASSLTGYNEQFF,TGTGCCAGCAGCCTGACGGGGTACAATGAGCAGTTCTTC
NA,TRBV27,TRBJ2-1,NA,CASSLFEDTRNEQFF,TGTGCCAGCAGTTTATTTGAGGACACCCGCAATGAGCAGTTCTTC
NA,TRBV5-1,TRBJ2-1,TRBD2,CASSVQTSGRGNEQFF,TGCGCCAGCAGCGTTCAAACTAGCGGGAGAGGCAATGAGCAGTTCTTC
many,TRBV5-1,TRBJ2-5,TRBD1,CASSSGPRTGRQETQYF,TGCGCCAGCAGCTCCGGGCCCCGGACAGGGAGACAAGAGACCCAGTACTTC
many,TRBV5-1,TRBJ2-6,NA,CASSFTSGANVLTF,TGCGCCAGCAGCTTCACCTCTGGGGCCAACGTCCTGACTTTC
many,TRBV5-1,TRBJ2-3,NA,CASSLVGVQGSRVADTQYF,TGCGCCAGCAGCTTGGTGGGCGTACAAGGGTCTCGGGTAGCAGATACGCAGTATTTT
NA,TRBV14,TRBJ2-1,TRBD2,CASSHRRGSGSEDEQFF,TGTGCCAGCAGCCACCGCAGGGGTAGCGGGAGCGAAGATGAGCAGTTCTTC
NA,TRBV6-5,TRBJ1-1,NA,CASSGFKNTEAFF,TGTGCCAGCAGTGGCTTCAAGAACACTGAAGCTTTCTTT
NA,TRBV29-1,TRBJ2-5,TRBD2,CSVEDHGGSEETQYF,TGCAGCGTTGAAGATCACGGGGGGTCGGAGGAGACCCAGTACTTC
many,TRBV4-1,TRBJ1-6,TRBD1,CASSQDLGQGADISPLHF,TGCGCCAGCAGCCAAGATCTTGGGCAGGGGGCTGACATTTCACCCCTCCACTTT
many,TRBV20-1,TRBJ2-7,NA,CSASQPGWDEQYF,TGCAGTGCTAGTCAACCAGGGTGGGACGAGCAGTACTTC
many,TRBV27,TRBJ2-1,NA,CASGVGNEQFF,TGTGCCAGTGGGGTGGGCAATGAGCAGTTCTTC
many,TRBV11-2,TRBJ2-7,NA,CASSLDRVSYEQYF,TGTGCCAGCAGCTTAGATCGAGTATCCTACGAGCAGTACTTC